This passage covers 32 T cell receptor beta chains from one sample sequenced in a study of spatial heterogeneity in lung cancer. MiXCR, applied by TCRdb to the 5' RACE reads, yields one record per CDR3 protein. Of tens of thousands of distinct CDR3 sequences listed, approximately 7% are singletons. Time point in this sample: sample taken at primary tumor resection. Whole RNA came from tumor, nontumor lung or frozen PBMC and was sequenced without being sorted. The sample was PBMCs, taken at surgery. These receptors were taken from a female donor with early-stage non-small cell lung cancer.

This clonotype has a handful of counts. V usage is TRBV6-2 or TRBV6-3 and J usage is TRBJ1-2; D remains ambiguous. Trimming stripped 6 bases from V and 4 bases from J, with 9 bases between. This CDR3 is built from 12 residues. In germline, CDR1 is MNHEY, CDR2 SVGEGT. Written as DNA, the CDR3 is TGTGCCAGCAGCCGACTTCTCTATGGCTACACCTTC. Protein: CASSRLLYGYTF.

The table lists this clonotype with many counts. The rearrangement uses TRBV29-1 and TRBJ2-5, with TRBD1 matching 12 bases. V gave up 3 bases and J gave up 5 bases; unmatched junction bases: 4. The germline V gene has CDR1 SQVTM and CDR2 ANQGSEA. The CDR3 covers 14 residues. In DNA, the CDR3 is TGCAGCGTTGAGGGGACAGGGGGCCGGGAGACCCAGTACTTC. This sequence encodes CSVEGTGGRETQYF.

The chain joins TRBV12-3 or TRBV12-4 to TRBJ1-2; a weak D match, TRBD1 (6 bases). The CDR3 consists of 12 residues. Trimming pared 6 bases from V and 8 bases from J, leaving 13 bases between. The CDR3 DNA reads TGTGCCAGCAGCCCTGGACAGCGGGGCTACACCTTC. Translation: CASSPGQRGYTF.

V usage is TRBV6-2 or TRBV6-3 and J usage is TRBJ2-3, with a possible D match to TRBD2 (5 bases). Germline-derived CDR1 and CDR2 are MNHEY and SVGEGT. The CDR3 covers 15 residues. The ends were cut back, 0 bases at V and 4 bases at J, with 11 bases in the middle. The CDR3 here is CASSYSSSSPDTQYF. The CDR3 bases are TGTGCCAGCAGTTACTCGAGTTCTAGCCCAGATACGCAGTATTTT.

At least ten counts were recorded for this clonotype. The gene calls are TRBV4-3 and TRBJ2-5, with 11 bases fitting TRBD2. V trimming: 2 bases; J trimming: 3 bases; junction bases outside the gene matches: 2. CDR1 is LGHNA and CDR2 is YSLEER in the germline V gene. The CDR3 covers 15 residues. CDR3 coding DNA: TGCGCCAGCAGCCAACAGGGACTAGCGGAAGAGACCCAGTACTTC. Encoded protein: CASSQQGLAEETQYF.

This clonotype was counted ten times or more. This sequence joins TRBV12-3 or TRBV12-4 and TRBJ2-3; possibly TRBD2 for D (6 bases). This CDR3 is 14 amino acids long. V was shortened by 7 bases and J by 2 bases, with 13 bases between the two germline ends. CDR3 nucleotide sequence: TGTGCCAGCACCGGGGGTACATTCACAGATACGCAGTATTTT. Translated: CASTGGTFTDTQYF.

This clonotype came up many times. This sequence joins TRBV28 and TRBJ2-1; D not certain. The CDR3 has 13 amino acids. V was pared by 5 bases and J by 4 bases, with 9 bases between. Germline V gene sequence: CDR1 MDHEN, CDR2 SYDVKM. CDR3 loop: CASSPPRYNEQFF. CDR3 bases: TGTGCCAGCAGTCCCCCCCGGTACAATGAGCAGTTCTTC.

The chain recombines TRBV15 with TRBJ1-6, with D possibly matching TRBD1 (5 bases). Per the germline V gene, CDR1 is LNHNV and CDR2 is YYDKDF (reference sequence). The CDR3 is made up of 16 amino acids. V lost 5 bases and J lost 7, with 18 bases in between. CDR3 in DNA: TGTGCCACCAGCTCCCGAGGCAGGGACGGAAATTCACCCCTCCACTTT. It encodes CATSSRGRDGNSPLHF.

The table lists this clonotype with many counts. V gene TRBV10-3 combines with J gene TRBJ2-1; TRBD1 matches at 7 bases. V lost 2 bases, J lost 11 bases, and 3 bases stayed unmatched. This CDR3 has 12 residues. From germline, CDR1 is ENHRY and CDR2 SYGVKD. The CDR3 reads CAISEPGQKQFF. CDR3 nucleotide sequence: TGTGCCATCAGTGAGCCGGGACAGAAGCAGTTCTTC.

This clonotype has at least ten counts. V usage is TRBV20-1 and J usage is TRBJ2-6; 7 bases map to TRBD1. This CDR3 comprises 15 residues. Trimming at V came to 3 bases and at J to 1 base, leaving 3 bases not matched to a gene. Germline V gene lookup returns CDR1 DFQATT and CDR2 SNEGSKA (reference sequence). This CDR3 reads CSASRGRSGANVLTF. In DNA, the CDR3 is TGCAGTGCTAGTAGGGGGCGTTCTGGGGCCAACGTCCTGACTTTC.

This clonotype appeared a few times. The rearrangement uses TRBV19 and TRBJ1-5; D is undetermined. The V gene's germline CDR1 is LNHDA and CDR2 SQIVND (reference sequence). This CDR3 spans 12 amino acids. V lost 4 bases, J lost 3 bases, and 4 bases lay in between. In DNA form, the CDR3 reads TGTGCCAGTAGTACCTACAATCAGCCCCAGCATTTT. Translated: CASSTYNQPQHF. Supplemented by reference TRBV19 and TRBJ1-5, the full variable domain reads DGGITQSPKYLFRKEGQNVTLSCEQNLNHDAMYWYRQDPGQGLRLIYYSQIVNDFQKGDIAEGYSVSREKKESFPLTVTSAQKNPTAFYLCASSTYNQPQHFGDGTRLSIL.

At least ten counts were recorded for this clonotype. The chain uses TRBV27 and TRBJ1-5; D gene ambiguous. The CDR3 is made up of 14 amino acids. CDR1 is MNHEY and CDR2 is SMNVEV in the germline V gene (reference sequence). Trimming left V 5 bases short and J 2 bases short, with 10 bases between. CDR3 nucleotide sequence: TGTGCCAGCAGTCCCCTGAGGGGCAATCAGCCCCAGCATTTT. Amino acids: CASSPLRGNQPQHF.

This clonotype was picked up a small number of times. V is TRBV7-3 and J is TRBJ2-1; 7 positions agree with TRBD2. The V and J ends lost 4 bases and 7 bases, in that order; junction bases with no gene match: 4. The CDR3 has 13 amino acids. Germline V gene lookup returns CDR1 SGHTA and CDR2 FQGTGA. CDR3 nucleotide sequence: TGTGCCAGCAGCTCCGGGGGGTCAAATGAGCAGTTCTTC. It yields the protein CASSSGGSNEQFF.

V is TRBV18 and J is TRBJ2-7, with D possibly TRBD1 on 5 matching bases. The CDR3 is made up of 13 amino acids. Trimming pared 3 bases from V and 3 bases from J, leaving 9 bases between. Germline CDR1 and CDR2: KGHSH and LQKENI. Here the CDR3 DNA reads TGTGCCAGCTCACCCGACAGAGACTACGAGCAGTACTTC. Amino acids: CASSPDRDYEQYF.

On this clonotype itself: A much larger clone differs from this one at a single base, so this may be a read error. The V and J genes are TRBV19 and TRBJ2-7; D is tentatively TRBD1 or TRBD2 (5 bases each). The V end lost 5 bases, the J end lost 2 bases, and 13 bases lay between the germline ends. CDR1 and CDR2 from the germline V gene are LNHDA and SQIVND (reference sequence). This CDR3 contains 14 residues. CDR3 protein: CASSVRGGPYEQYF. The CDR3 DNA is TGTGCCAGTAGTGTCCGGGGCGGACCCTACGAGCAGTACTTC.

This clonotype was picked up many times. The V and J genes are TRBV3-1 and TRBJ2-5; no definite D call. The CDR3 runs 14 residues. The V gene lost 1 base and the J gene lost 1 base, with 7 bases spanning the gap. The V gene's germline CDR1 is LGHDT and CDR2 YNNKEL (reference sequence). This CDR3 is CASSQGLRQETQYF. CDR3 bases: TGTGCCAGCAGCCAAGGGCTCCGCCAAGAGACCCAGTACTTC.

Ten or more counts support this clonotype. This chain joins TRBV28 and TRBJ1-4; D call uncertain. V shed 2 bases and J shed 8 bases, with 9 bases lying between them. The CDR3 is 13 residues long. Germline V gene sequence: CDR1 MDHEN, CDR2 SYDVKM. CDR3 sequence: CASSLGGYEKLFF. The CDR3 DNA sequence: TGTGCCAGCAGTTTAGGAGGGTACGAAAAACTGTTTTTT.

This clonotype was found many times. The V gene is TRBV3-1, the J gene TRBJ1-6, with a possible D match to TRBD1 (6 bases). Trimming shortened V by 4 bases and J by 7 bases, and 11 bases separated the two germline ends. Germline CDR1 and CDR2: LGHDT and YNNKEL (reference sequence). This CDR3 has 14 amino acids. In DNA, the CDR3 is TGTGCCAGCAGCCCAGGACAGTCGAATTCACCCCTCCACTTT. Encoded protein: CASSPGQSNSPLHF.

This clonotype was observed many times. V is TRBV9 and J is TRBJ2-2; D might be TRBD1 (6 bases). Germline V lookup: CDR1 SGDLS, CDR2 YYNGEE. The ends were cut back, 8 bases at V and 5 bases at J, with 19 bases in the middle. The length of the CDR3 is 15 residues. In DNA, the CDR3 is TGTGCCAGTCAAGGACGGGACACAAGGACCGGGGAGCTGTTTTTT. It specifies CASQGRDTRTGELFF.

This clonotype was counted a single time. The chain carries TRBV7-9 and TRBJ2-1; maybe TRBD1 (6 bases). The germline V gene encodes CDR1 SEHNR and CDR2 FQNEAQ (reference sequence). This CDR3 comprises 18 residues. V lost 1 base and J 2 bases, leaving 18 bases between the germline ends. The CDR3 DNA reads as TGTGCCAGCAGCTTAGGTAGGCACCGGGACAAGCCCTACAATGAGCAGTTCTTC. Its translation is CASSLGRHRDKPYNEQFF.

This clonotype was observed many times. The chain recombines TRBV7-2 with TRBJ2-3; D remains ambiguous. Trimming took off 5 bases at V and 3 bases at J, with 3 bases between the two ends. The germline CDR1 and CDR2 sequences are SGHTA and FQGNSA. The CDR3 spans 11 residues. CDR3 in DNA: TGTGCCAGCAGCCCAACAGATACGCAGTATTTT. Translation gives CASSPTDTQYF.

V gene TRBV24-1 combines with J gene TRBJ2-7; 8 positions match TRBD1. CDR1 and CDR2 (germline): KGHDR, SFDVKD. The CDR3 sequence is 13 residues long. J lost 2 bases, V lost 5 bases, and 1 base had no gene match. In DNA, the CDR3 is TGTGCCACCAGTGGGGACAGGACCTACGAGCAGTACTTC. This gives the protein CATSGDRTYEQYF.

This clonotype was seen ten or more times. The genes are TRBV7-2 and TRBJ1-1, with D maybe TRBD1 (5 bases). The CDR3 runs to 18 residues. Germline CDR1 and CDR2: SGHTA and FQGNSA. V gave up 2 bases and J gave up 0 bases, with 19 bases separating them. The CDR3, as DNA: TGTGCCAGCAGCTTAACCCCCCAGGGCGCGGGAGTGAACACTGAAGCTTTCTTT. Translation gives CASSLTPQGAGVNTEAFF.

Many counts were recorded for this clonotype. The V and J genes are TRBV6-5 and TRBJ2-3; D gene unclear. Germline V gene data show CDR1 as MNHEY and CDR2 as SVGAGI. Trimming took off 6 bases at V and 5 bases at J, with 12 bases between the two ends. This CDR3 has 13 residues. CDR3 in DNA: TGTGCCAGCAGCCGTACCTGGGGAGATACGCAGTATTTT. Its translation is CASSRTWGDTQYF.

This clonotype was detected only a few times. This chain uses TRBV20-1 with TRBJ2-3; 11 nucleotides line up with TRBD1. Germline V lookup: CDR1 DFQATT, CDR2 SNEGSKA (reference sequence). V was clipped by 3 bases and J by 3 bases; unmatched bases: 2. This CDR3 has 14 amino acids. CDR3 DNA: TGCAGTGCTAGCCGGGACAGGGGGACAGATACGCAGTATTTT. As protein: CSASRDRGTDTQYF.

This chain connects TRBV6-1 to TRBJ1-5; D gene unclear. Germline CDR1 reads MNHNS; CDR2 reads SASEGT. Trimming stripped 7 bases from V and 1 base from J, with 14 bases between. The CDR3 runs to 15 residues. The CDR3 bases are TGTGCCAGCATCCTAGAACGGGGAAGCAATCAGCCCCAGCATTTT. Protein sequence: CASILERGSNQPQHF.

The DNA of the CDR3 is TGTGCCAGCAGTTACAGGGGTCAAACGCAGTATTTT. Protein: CASSYRGQTQYF. The rearrangement uses TRBV7-2 and TRBJ2-3, with 7 bases matching TRBD1. CDR1 and CDR2 (germline): SGHTA, FQGNSA. The CDR3 is 12 residues long. Germline trimming cut 6 bases from V and 9 bases from J; bases unmatched to any gene: 6.

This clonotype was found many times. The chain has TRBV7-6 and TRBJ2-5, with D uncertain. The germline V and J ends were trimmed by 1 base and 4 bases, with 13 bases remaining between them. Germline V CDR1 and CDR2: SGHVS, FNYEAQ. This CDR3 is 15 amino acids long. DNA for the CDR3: TGTGCCAGCAGCTTAGGAGCCAGCAAAGGAGAGACCCAGTACTTC. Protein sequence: CASSLGASKGETQYF.

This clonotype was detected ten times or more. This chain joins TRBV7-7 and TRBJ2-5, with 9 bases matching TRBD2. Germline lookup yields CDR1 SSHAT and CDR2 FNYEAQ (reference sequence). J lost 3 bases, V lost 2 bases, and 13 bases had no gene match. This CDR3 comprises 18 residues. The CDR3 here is CASSLFFCSGGTKETQYF. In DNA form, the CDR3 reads TGTGCCAGCAGCTTATTCTTCTGTAGCGGGGGCACTAAAGAGACCCAGTACTTC.

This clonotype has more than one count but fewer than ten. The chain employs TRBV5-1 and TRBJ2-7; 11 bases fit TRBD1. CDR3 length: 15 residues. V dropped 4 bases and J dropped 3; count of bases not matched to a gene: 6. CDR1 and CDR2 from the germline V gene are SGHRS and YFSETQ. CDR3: CASSLRDRGSYEQYF. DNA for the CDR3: TGCGCCAGCAGCCTCCGGGACAGGGGGAGCTACGAGCAGTACTTC. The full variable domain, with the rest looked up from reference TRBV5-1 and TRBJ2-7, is KAGVTQTPRYLIKTRGQQVTLSCSPISGHRSVSWYQQTPGQGLQFLFEYFSETQRNKGNFPGRFSGRQFSNSRSEMNVSTLELGDSALYLCASSLRDRGSYEQYFGPGTRLTVT.

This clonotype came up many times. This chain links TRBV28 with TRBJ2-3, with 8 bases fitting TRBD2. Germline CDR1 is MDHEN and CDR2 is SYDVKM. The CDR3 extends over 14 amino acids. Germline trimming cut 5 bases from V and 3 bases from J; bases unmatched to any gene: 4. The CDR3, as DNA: TGTGCCAGCAGTAATAGCGGGGCAACAGATACGCAGTATTTT. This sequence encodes CASSNSGATDTQYF.

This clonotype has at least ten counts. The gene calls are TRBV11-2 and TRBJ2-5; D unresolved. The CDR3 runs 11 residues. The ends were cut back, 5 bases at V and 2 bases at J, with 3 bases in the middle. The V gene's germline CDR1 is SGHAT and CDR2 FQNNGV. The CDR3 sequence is CASSRQETQYF. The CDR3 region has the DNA TGTGCCAGCAGCCGACAAGAGACCCAGTACTTC.